A single sample is the source of the 4 T cell receptor beta chains below, sequenced in a study of blood T cell repertoires in COVID-19 (TCRdb year 2020). The method was the immunoSEQ multiplex PCR assay. In its TCRdb copy, this immuneACCESS table keeps in-frame sequences only and misses some clones. Where compared with another copy, unresolved V genes explain less than half of these, and the others have no known cause. Across this sample there are tens of thousands of clones, with less than 90% seen only once. The ten largest account for around 3.2% of the sample. Sequenced sample: peripheral blood. These receptors originate from a man older than 75 with acute or convalescent COVID-19.

The rearrangement joins TRBV12-3 or TRBV12-4 to TRBJ1-1; no reliable D call. V was cut by 6 bases and J by 0 bases, with 8 bases left in between. This CDR3 is 13 amino acids long. CDR3 protein: CASRSTVNTEAFF. Written as DNA, the CDR3 is TGTGCCAGCAGATCTACAGTGAACACTGAAGCTTTCTTT.

The chain employs TRBV2 and TRBJ2-7, with 10 bases fitting TRBD1. V lost 4 bases and J lost 6; bases outside the gene matches: 15. The CDR3 contains 17 residues. Germline V CDR1 and CDR2: SNHLY, FYNNEI. CDR3: CASSVHRTDRGLGEQYF. In nucleotides, the CDR3 is TGTGCCAGCAGTGTCCACCGGACCGACAGGGGGCTTGGCGAGCAGTACTTC.

V and J are TRBV24-1 and TRBJ2-5; the D gene is possibly TRBD2 (6 bases). Germline V lookup: CDR1 KGHDR, CDR2 SFDVKD. The CDR3 is 15 amino acids. The V end lost 0 bases, the J end lost 5 bases, and 12 bases lay between the germline ends. The CDR3: CATSDLGGTGETQYF. The CDR3 DNA sequence: TGTGCCACCAGTGATTTGGGGGGGACGGGGGAGACCCAGTACTTC.

The chain uses TRBV7-9 and TRBJ2-5; the D gene is possibly TRBD1 (6 bases). CDR1 SEHNR and CDR2 FQNEAQ come from the germline V gene (reference sequence). Trimming shortened V by 3 bases and J by 5 bases, and 10 bases separated the two germline ends. This CDR3 is 13 amino acids long. The CDR3 DNA sequence: TGTGCCAGCAGCTTGCAGGGGAAGGAGACCCAGTACTTC. Its translation: CASSLQGKETQYF. Full variable domain (remainder filled in from reference TRBV7-9 and TRBJ2-5): DTGVSQNPRHKITKRGQNVTFRCDPISEHNRLYWYRQTLGQGPEFLTYFQNEAQLEKSRLLSDRFSAERPKGSFSTLEIQRTEQGDSAMYLCASSLQGKETQYFGPGTRLLVL.